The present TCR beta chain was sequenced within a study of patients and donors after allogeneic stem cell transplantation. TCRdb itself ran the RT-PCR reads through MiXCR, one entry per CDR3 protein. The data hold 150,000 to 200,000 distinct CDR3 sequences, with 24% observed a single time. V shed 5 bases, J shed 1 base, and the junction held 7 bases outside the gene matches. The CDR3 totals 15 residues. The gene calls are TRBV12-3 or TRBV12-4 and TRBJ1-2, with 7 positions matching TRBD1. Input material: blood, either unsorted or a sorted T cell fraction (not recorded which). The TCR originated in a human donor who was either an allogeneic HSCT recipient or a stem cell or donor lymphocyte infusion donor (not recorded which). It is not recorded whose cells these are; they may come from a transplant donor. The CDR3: CASSNGTAVNYGYTF. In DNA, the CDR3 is TGTGCCAGCAGTAACGGGACAGCAGTTAACTATGGCTACACCTTC.